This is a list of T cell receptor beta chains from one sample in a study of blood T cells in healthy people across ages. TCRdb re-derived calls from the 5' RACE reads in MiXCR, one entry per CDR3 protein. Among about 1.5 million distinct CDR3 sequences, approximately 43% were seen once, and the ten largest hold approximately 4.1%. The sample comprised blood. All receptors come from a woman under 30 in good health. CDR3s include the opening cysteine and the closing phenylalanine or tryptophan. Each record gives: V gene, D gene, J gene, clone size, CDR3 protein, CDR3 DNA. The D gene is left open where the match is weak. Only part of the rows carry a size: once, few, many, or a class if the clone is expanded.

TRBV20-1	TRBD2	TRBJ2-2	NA	CSARALTRGTSGNTGELFF	TGCAGTGCTAGAGCCCTAACCAGAGGGACTAGCGGGAACACCGGGGAGCTGTTTTTT
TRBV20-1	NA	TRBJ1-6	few	CSARGQGSSPLHF	TGCAGTGCTAGGGGGCAGGGTAGTTCACCCCTCCACTTT
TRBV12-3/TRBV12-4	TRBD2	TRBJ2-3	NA	CASSLEPRASGKGDTQYF	TGTGCCAGCAGTTTAGAGCCCAGGGCTAGCGGGAAGGGAGATACGCAGTATTTT
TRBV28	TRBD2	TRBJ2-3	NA	CASSSWRPAGSSTDTQYF	TGTGCCAGCTCATCTTGGCGGCCAGCGGGGTCTAGCACAGATACGCAGTATTTT
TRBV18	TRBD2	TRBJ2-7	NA	CASSPWGSGSYNEQYF	TGTGCCAGCTCACCATGGGGTAGCGGGTCCTACAATGAGCAGTACTTC
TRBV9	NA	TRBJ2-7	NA	CASSGAGAGYEQYF	TGTGCCAGCAGCGGAGCCGGCGCGGGCTACGAGCAGTACTTC
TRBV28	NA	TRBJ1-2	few	CAIPGTSYGYTF	TGTGCCATTCCCGGAACTTCGTATGGCTACACCTTC
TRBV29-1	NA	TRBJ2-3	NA	CSVVKGSTDTQYF	TGCAGCGTGGTGAAGGGAAGCACAGATACGCAGTATTTT
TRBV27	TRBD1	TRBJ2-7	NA	CASSAVGTGVREQYF	TGTGCCAGCAGTGCGGTGGGGACAGGGGTTCGCGAGCAGTACTTC
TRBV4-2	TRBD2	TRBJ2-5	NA	CASSTSGRYQETQYF	TGTGCCAGCAGTACTAGCGGACGGTACCAAGAGACCCAGTACTTC
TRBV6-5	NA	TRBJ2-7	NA	CASSYGQSYNEQYF	TGTGCCAGCAGTTACGGTCAATCCTACAATGAGCAGTACTTC
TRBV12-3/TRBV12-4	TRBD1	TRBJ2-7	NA	CASSSGTGGREQYF	TGTGCCAGCAGTTCCGGGACAGGCGGCCGCGAGCAGTACTTC
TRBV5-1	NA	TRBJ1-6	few	CASSLIQDNSPLHF	TGCGCCAGCAGCTTGATACAGGATAATTCACCCCTCCACTTT